These T cell receptor beta chains were read from a single sample in a study of T-cell reconstitution after alpha-beta-depleted transplantation in children. Each CDR3 protein gets one entry after TCRdb re-called the PCR reads with MiXCR. This sample yields about 580,000 distinct CDR3 sequences, of which about 23% are seen a single time; roughly 15% belongs to the top ten. The starting material was PBMCs, mostly from graft donor cells, obtained 360 days after TCRalphabeta/CD19-depleted stem cell transplant. These receptors all come from a boy in the first two years of life who had a stem cell transplant for acute myeloid leukemia, so the T cells may come from the graft donor. CDR3s include the opening cysteine and the closing phenylalanine or tryptophan. The order of the fields is CDR3 length, clone size, J gene, D gene, V gene, CDR3 DNA, CDR3 protein. A D gene is named only where the DNA matches it firmly. Clone sizes are given selectively: once, few, many, or a class where the clone is expanded.

CDR3 length: 15; clone size: few; J gene: TRBJ2-3; D gene: NA; V gene: TRBV9; CDR3 DNA: TGTGCCAGCAGCGACCCGGGAACCAGCACAGATACGCAGTATTTT; CDR3 protein: CASSDPGTSTDTQYF
CDR3 length: 12; clone size: many; J gene: TRBJ2-4; D gene: NA; V gene: TRBV6-2/TRBV6-3; CDR3 DNA: TGTGCCAGCAGTTTCCAGGGAAACATTCAGTACTTC; CDR3 protein: CASSFQGNIQYF
CDR3 length: 15; clone size: few; J gene: TRBJ2-5; D gene: TRBD1; V gene: TRBV9; CDR3 DNA: TGTGCCAGCAGCGGGGGACAGGGAAGGCAAGAGACCCAGTACTTC; CDR3 protein: CASSGGQGRQETQYF
CDR3 length: 13; clone size: many; J gene: TRBJ1-2; D gene: NA; V gene: TRBV20-1; CDR3 DNA: TGCAGTGCTAGAGATGCACGGAACTATGGCTACACCTTC; CDR3 protein: CSARDARNYGYTF
CDR3 length: 16; clone size: NA; J gene: TRBJ2-3; D gene: NA; V gene: TRBV6-5; CDR3 DNA: TGTGCCAGCAGTTACTTAGCGTCGCCTAGCACAGATACGCAGTATTTT; CDR3 protein: CASSYLASPSTDTQYF
CDR3 length: 12; clone size: NA; J gene: TRBJ2-5; D gene: NA; V gene: TRBV25-1; CDR3 DNA: TGTGCCAGCAGTAGGGACCAAGAGACCCAGTACTTC; CDR3 protein: CASSRDQETQYF
CDR3 length: 18; clone size: few; J gene: TRBJ2-4; D gene: TRBD1; V gene: TRBV9; CDR3 DNA: TGTGCCAGCAGCGTAGACCTTCCCCATGACAGGGACCAAAACATTCAGTACTTC; CDR3 protein: CASSVDLPHDRDQNIQYF
CDR3 length: 14; clone size: few; J gene: TRBJ2-3; D gene: NA; V gene: TRBV12-3/TRBV12-4; CDR3 DNA: TGTGCCAGCAGTTTAAGGCCCCCTGCAGATACGCAGTATTTT; CDR3 protein: CASSLRPPADTQYF
CDR3 length: 12; clone size: NA; J gene: TRBJ1-2; D gene: NA; V gene: TRBV9; CDR3 DNA: TGTGCCAGCAGCGTAGATGGCTATGGCTACACCTTC; CDR3 protein: CASSVDGYGYTF
CDR3 length: 14; clone size: NA; J gene: TRBJ2-1; D gene: NA; V gene: TRBV5-1; CDR3 DNA: TGCGCCAGCAGCGGGGATTCCTCCTACAATGAGCAGTTCTTC; CDR3 protein: CASSGDSSYNEQFF
CDR3 length: 14; clone size: many; J gene: TRBJ1-2; D gene: NA; V gene: TRBV29-1; CDR3 DNA: TGCAGCGTTGAAGTGGGGGTGTCTGGCTATGGCTACACCTTC; CDR3 protein: CSVEVGVSGYGYTF
CDR3 length: 10; clone size: many; J gene: TRBJ1-1; D gene: NA; V gene: TRBV20-1; CDR3 DNA: TGCAGTGCTATTTTTACTGAAGCTTTCTTT; CDR3 protein: CSAIFTEAFF
CDR3 length: 15; clone size: NA; J gene: TRBJ2-1; D gene: TRBD2; V gene: TRBV18; CDR3 DNA: TGTGCCAGCTCCCCCCCTAGCGGTCGTGGGGATGAGCAGTTCTTC; CDR3 protein: CASSPPSGRGDEQFF
CDR3 length: 14; clone size: many; J gene: TRBJ2-5; D gene: TRBD1; V gene: TRBV11-2; CDR3 DNA: TGTGCCAGCAGCATTGACAGGGGGCAAGGGACCCAGTACTTC; CDR3 protein: CASSIDRGQGTQYF
CDR3 length: 14; clone size: few; J gene: TRBJ2-3; D gene: NA; V gene: TRBV20-1; CDR3 DNA: TGCAGTGCTAAGAATTGGGGGGCCACAGATACGCAGTATTTT; CDR3 protein: CSAKNWGATDTQYF
CDR3 length: 14; clone size: NA; J gene: TRBJ1-1; D gene: TRBD1; V gene: TRBV6-2/TRBV6-3; CDR3 DNA: TGTGCCAGCAGTTCACAGGGGGCGAGCACTGAAGCTTTCTTT; CDR3 protein: CASSSQGASTEAFF
CDR3 length: 13; clone size: few; J gene: TRBJ2-1; D gene: NA; V gene: TRBV11-2; CDR3 DNA: TGTGCCAGCAGCACCCAAGGGGGGACTGAGCAGTTCTTC; CDR3 protein: CASSTQGGTEQFF
CDR3 length: 15; clone size: NA; J gene: TRBJ2-1; D gene: NA; V gene: TRBV20-1; CDR3 DNA: TGCAGTGCTAGCCTGGGGCGGTTCCTTTTGGATGAGCAGTTCTTC; CDR3 protein: CSASLGRFLLDEQFF
CDR3 length: 16; clone size: NA; J gene: TRBJ2-3; D gene: TRBD1; V gene: TRBV7-2; CDR3 DNA: TGTGCCAGCAGGCGGACAGGGAACATCCTCACAGATACGCAGTATTTT; CDR3 protein: CASRRTGNILTDTQYF
CDR3 length: 16; clone size: NA; J gene: TRBJ2-1; D gene: NA; V gene: TRBV4-1; CDR3 DNA: TGCGCCAGCAGCCAAGAGGGCCGAAGCTCCTACAATGAGCAGTTCTTC; CDR3 protein: CASSQEGRSSYNEQFF
CDR3 length: 14; clone size: NA; J gene: TRBJ2-1; D gene: NA; V gene: TRBV11-2; CDR3 DNA: TGTGCCAGCAGCTTAGAGGGTTGGGAGAGTGAGCAGTTCTTC; CDR3 protein: CASSLEGWESEQFF
CDR3 length: 14; clone size: many; J gene: TRBJ2-1; D gene: NA; V gene: TRBV5-1; CDR3 DNA: TGCGCCAGCAGCTTGGATGACAGCTACAATGAGCAGTTCTTC; CDR3 protein: CASSLDDSYNEQFF
CDR3 length: 14; clone size: many; J gene: TRBJ2-7; D gene: TRBD1; V gene: TRBV7-9; CDR3 DNA: TGTGCCAGCAGCTTCCCAGACAGGGAGTACGAGCAGTACTTC; CDR3 protein: CASSFPDREYEQYF
CDR3 length: 15; clone size: many; J gene: TRBJ2-3; D gene: NA; V gene: TRBV5-1; CDR3 DNA: TGCGCCAGCAGTCCTAGGGGTCGTTTCCCAGATACGCAGTATTTT; CDR3 protein: CASSPRGRFPDTQYF
CDR3 length: 15; clone size: NA; J gene: TRBJ2-3; D gene: NA; V gene: TRBV11-2; CDR3 DNA: TGTGCCAGCAGCTTCGGCGGGTTTGGGACAGATACGCAGTATTTT; CDR3 protein: CASSFGGFGTDTQYF
CDR3 length: 16; clone size: NA; J gene: TRBJ2-7; D gene: TRBD1; V gene: TRBV9; CDR3 DNA: TGTGCCAGCAGCACGCGAATGGGGACAGGGGGCCACGAGCAGTACTTC; CDR3 protein: CASSTRMGTGGHEQYF
CDR3 length: 13; clone size: NA; J gene: TRBJ1-1; D gene: NA; V gene: TRBV25-1; CDR3 DNA: TGTGCCAGCAGTTATACAGAGAACACTGAAGCTTTCTTT; CDR3 protein: CASSYTENTEAFF
CDR3 length: 13; clone size: NA; J gene: TRBJ1-3; D gene: NA; V gene: TRBV20-1; CDR3 DNA: TGCAGTGCTAGGGGGACAACTGGAAACACCATATATTTT; CDR3 protein: CSARGTTGNTIYF
CDR3 length: 14; clone size: NA; J gene: TRBJ1-5; D gene: NA; V gene: TRBV6-1; CDR3 DNA: TGTGCCAGCAGTGCGGGGAATAGCAATCAGCCCCAGCATTTT; CDR3 protein: CASSAGNSNQPQHF
CDR3 length: 11; clone size: NA; J gene: TRBJ1-1; D gene: NA; V gene: TRBV6-6; CDR3 DNA: TGTGCCAGCACTACGAACACTGAAGCTTTCTTT; CDR3 protein: CASTTNTEAFF
CDR3 length: 12; clone size: NA; J gene: TRBJ2-5; D gene: NA; V gene: TRBV6-1; CDR3 DNA: TGTGCCAGCAGCTTCAGGGCAGAGACCCAGTACTTC; CDR3 protein: CASSFRAETQYF
CDR3 length: 13; clone size: many; J gene: TRBJ1-5; D gene: NA; V gene: TRBV12-3/TRBV12-4; CDR3 DNA: TGTGCCACCAGCGGGGGAATCAATCAGCCCCAGCATTTT; CDR3 protein: CATSGGINQPQHF
CDR3 length: 13; clone size: NA; J gene: TRBJ1-1; D gene: NA; V gene: TRBV4-3; CDR3 DNA: TGCGCCAGCAGCCAAGGTACGCCTTCTGAAGCTTTCTTT; CDR3 protein: CASSQGTPSEAFF
CDR3 length: 16; clone size: many; J gene: TRBJ2-4; D gene: TRBD1; V gene: TRBV11-2; CDR3 DNA: TGTGCCAGCAGCTTTCGACAGGGGGCAGCCAAAAACATTCAGTACTTC; CDR3 protein: CASSFRQGAAKNIQYF
CDR3 length: 15; clone size: many; J gene: TRBJ2-5; D gene: NA; V gene: TRBV5-1; CDR3 DNA: TGCGCCAGCAGCTACGTAGTATCAGGGGAAGAGACCCAGTACTTC; CDR3 protein: CASSYVVSGEETQYF
CDR3 length: 13; clone size: many; J gene: TRBJ2-5; D gene: NA; V gene: TRBV7-9; CDR3 DNA: TGTGCCAGCACCATCCTGGGAGGAGAGACCCAGTACTTC; CDR3 protein: CASTILGGETQYF
CDR3 length: 14; clone size: NA; J gene: TRBJ2-1; D gene: NA; V gene: TRBV6-2/TRBV6-3; CDR3 DNA: TGTGCCAGCAGGAGCGGTACCTTATACAATGAGCAGTTCTTC; CDR3 protein: CASRSGTLYNEQFF
CDR3 length: 13; clone size: many; J gene: TRBJ2-5; D gene: NA; V gene: TRBV12-3/TRBV12-4; CDR3 DNA: TGTGCCAGCAGTTTTAGAGGTGCGGAGACCCAGTACTTC; CDR3 protein: CASSFRGAETQYF
CDR3 length: 13; clone size: NA; J gene: TRBJ2-2; D gene: NA; V gene: TRBV5-1; CDR3 DNA: TGCGCCAGCAGCATCGACCGAACCGGGGAGCTGTTTTTT; CDR3 protein: CASSIDRTGELFF
CDR3 length: 13; clone size: few; J gene: TRBJ2-3; D gene: NA; V gene: TRBV28; CDR3 DNA: TGTGCCAGCAGTTTAGGGGACCCAGATACGCAGTATTTT; CDR3 protein: CASSLGDPDTQYF
CDR3 length: 16; clone size: many; J gene: TRBJ1-1; D gene: NA; V gene: TRBV5-1; CDR3 DNA: TGCGCCAGCAGCTTGGAGGGACAAGGCAGCAACACTGAAGCTTTCTTT; CDR3 protein: CASSLEGQGSNTEAFF
CDR3 length: 16; clone size: NA; J gene: TRBJ1-1; D gene: NA; V gene: TRBV11-2; CDR3 DNA: TGTGCCAGCAGCCCCCTAAGGGGAAACTTGAACACTGAAGCTTTCTTT; CDR3 protein: CASSPLRGNLNTEAFF
CDR3 length: 12; clone size: NA; J gene: TRBJ2-3; D gene: NA; V gene: TRBV5-6; CDR3 DNA: TGTGCCAGCAGCTCGGCCTCAGATACGCAGTATTTT; CDR3 protein: CASSSASDTQYF
CDR3 length: 15; clone size: NA; J gene: TRBJ2-3; D gene: NA; V gene: TRBV29-1; CDR3 DNA: TGCAGCGTTGGGCACCGGGACCGACCACAAAATACGCAGTATTTT; CDR3 protein: CSVGHRDRPQNTQYF
CDR3 length: 17; clone size: few; J gene: TRBJ2-3; D gene: NA; V gene: TRBV15; CDR3 DNA: TGTGCCACCAGCAGAGCAAGGGTAGATAGAAGCACAGATACGCAGTATTTT; CDR3 protein: CATSRARVDRSTDTQYF
CDR3 length: 16; clone size: many; J gene: TRBJ2-3; D gene: NA; V gene: TRBV18; CDR3 DNA: TGTGCCAGCTCACCGGACGCAGGGATTAGCACAGATACGCAGTATTTT; CDR3 protein: CASSPDAGISTDTQYF
CDR3 length: 15; clone size: few; J gene: TRBJ1-3; D gene: NA; V gene: TRBV5-1; CDR3 DNA: TGCGCCAGCAGATACGACGGATCCTCTGGAAACACCATATATTTT; CDR3 protein: CASRYDGSSGNTIYF
CDR3 length: 14; clone size: many; J gene: TRBJ1-1; D gene: TRBD1; V gene: TRBV6-5; CDR3 DNA: TGTGCCAGCAGTTACTCGGGACAGGCGAATGAAGCTTTCTTT; CDR3 protein: CASSYSGQANEAFF
CDR3 length: 16; clone size: many; J gene: TRBJ2-3; D gene: NA; V gene: TRBV7-8; CDR3 DNA: TGTGCCAGCAGCTTACCCAGAGAGGTCGGGGGCGATACGCAGTATTTT; CDR3 protein: CASSLPREVGGDTQYF